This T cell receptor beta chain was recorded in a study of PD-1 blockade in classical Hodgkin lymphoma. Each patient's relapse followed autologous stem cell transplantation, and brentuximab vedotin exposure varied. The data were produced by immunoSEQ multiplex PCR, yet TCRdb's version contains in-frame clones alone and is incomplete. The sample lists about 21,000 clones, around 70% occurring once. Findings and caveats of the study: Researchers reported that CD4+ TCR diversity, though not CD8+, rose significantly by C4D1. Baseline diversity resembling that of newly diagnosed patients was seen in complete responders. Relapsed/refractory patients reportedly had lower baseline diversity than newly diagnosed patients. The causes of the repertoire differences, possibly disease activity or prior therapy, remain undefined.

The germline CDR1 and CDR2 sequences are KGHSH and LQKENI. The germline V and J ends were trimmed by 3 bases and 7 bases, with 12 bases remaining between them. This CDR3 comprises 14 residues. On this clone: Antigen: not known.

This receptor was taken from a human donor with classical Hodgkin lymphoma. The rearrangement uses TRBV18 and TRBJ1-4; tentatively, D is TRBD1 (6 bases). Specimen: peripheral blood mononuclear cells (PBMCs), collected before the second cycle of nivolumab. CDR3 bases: TGTGCCAGCTCACCCGGGACAACCCCTGAAAAACTGTTTTTT. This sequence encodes CASSPGTTPEKLFF.